This record concerns one TCR beta chain sequence. TCRdb re-called the 5' RACE reads with MiXCR, one entry per CDR3 protein. The table shows fewer than 650,000 distinct CDR3 sequences, with just over 7% occurring only once. These data originate in a study of identical twins. CDR1 is DFQATT and CDR2 is SNEGSKA in the germline V gene (reference sequence). V was cut by 5 bases and J by 11 bases, with 19 bases left in between. There are 12 residues in the CDR3. The sample also formed part of further work on yellow fever vaccine responses in identical twins.

The V call is TRBV20-1, the J call TRBJ2-7; possible D gene TRBD1, 5 bases. Specimen: PBMCs. This receptor was taken from a woman aged 18-35 years in good health. The CDR3 spells CSAPKSQGTEYF. CDR3 coding DNA: TGCAGTGCTCCAAAAAGCCAGGGCACGGAGTACTTC.